Shown below are 6 T cell receptor beta chains from a single sample sequenced in a study of Graves' ophthalmopathy and Graves' hyperthyroidism (dated by TCRdb to between 2017 and 2018). Sequenced using an Illumina HiSeq 2000. TCR beta CDR3 regions were amplified from RNA transcripts for repertoire sequencing. HTBI primers and the Qiagen OneStep RT-PCR kit were used in a first-round RT-PCR, which was followed by a second-round multiplex PCR, size selection and purification. TCRdb reran the public reads through fastp at Q25 and MiXCR, keeping productive beta chains. One record per CDR3 amino acid sequence lists the most common genes and DNA. Here the sample has about 400,000 distinct CDR3 sequences; about 17% occur a single time. Of the sample, about 1.4% falls within the top ten clones. Sequencing was done on a sample of peripheral blood. These TCRs come from a woman aged 18 to 35 with Graves' ophthalmopathy. Donor details come from another sample of the same person, matched by shared clones.

This clonotype was recorded at least ten times. The V gene is TRBV6-1, the J gene TRBJ1-2, with a tentative D call TRBD1 (5 bases). CDR1 MNHNS and CDR2 SASEGT come from the germline V gene. The CDR3 is 13 amino acids. Between the trimmed V and J ends, which lost 6 bases and 5 bases, there was a span of 13 bases. CDR3 coding DNA: TGTGCCAGCAGCCCCGCAGGGACTTATGGCTACACCTTC. Amino acids: CASSPAGTYGYTF.

V and J are TRBV20-1 and TRBJ1-1, with unresolved D. Germline-derived CDR1 and CDR2 are DFQATT and SNEGSKA (reference sequence). This CDR3 contains 11 residues. The V end lost 6 bases, the J end lost 2 bases, and 7 bases lay between the germline ends. This CDR3 reads CSASKNTEAFF. DNA for the CDR3: TGCAGTGCGAGCAAAAACACTGAAGCTTTCTTT.

This chain joins TRBV6-1 and TRBJ1-1; 11 bases agree with TRBD1. V lost 5 bases, J lost 3 bases, and 5 bases stayed unmatched. This CDR3 has 15 amino acids. Germline CDR1 is MNHNS and CDR2 is SASEGT. The CDR3 bases are TGTGCCAGCAGTCGACCGGGACAGGGGGACACTGAAGCTTTCTTT. Amino acids: CASSRPGQGDTEAFF.

This clonotype was recorded many times. The chain combines TRBV7-3 with TRBJ1-1; no clear D gene. CDR3 length equals 15 residues. V lost 1 base to trimming and J lost 11 bases, with 20 bases between them. Germline CDR1 SGHTA, CDR2 FQGTGA. The CDR3 sequence: CASSLNPGPLDVAFF. DNA for the CDR3: TGTGCCAGCAGCTTAAACCCAGGACCCTTGGATGTCGCTTTCTTT.

The sample holds many counts of this clonotype. The chain links TRBV4-1 to TRBJ2-7; either TRBD1 or TRBD2 may supply D (5 bases each). The germline V gene has CDR1 MGHRA and CDR2 YSYEKL. This CDR3 contains 14 residues. The germline V and J ends were trimmed by 0 bases and 6 bases, with 12 bases remaining between them. This chain's CDR3 is CASSQDLGGGEQYF. The CDR3 region has the DNA TGCGCCAGCAGCCAAGATTTAGGTGGGGGCGAGCAGTACTTC.

This clonotype was detected many times. The chain carries TRBV27 and TRBJ2-5; TRBD2 matches at 9 bases. V shed 1 base, J shed 7 bases, and the junction held 10 bases outside the gene matches. The CDR3 loop spans 16 amino acids. Germline loops: CDR1 MNHEY, CDR2 SMNVEV (reference sequence). For the CDR3, the DNA is TGTGCCAGCAGTTTATTGAGGGCGGGAGGGGACAGGACCCAGTACTTC. Translating gives CASSLLRAGGDRTQYF.